The T cell receptor (beta chain) under discussion was sequenced for a study of a mutant IDH1 vaccine in newly diagnosed glioma. The ends were cut back, 3 bases at V and 0 bases at J, with 12 bases in the middle. This CDR3 is 15 amino acids long. The V gene's germline CDR1 is MNHNY and CDR2 SVGAGI (reference sequence). As for time point: week 5, during vaccination. In the vaccine, a single dose held 300 ug of the mutant IDH1 20-mer peptide, along with topical imiquimod. Measured with immunoSEQ multiplex PCR; TCRdb has only the in-frame clones, and not every one. This table has 70,000 to 100,000 clones, around nine tenths appearing once. Points on this clone: Its specificity is unknown.

The sample in question was PBMCs, obtained from a glioma patient whose treatment included an IDH1 peptide vaccine. The receptor was derived from a woman aged 50 to 60 with glioma. V and J are TRBV6-6 and TRBJ2-7, with D unresolved. CDR3 coding DNA: TGTGCCAGCAGTTATATGCTACAGCCCTCCTACGAGCAGTACTTC. Encoded protein: CASSYMLQPSYEQYF.